This note documents a single T cell receptor (beta chain) sequence. What this receptor recognizes is not known. No quality values exist for individual bases; no much larger clone is one base distant. V and J lose 10 bases and 4 bases, and a span of 19 bases separates them. Reading the germline V gene (reference sequence) gives CDR1 MNHNY and CDR2 SVGAGI. The CDR3 covers 14 residues, taking in both the cysteine and the phenylalanine. The only DNA kept is the CDR3, 42 bases in frame from the first base. The time point label of this sample denotes: pretreatment peripheral blood. A total of 25 to 30 patients with locally advanced or metastatic urothelial carcinoma, treated at Memorial Sloan Kettering on a trial protocol, made up the cohort. Peripheral blood mononuclear cells were collected pretreatment and during treatment, with between 1 and 8 total time points obtained per patient. The Qiagen DNeasy Blood extraction kit was used to purify genomic DNA from total PBMCs and tumor samples. Collected pretreatment and during treatment, PBMCs were isolated and stored as previously described.

These data belong to a study of PD-L1 blockade in urothelial cancer (dated by TCRdb to 2015 to 2018). Regarding the study in general: Every patient began therapy around 2014 and was given atezolizumab 1,200 mg intravenously every 3 weeks. Pretreatment blood TCR-seq was available for about 27 patients, at least one posttreatment blood collection was obtained for around 25 patients, and tumor TCR-seq was available for around 25 patients. Under ten patients reached durable clinical benefit, while around 19 patients did not. Pretreatment tumor samples, along with matched peripheral blood collected serially before and after atezolizumab treatment, underwent TCR sequencing. About nine tenths of the roughly 29 patients were males with bladder-origin urothelial cancer, and about two thirds of the roughly 30 reported a prior smoking history. Blood samples were analyzed at two time points: 3 weeks after treatment start (second dose) and 6 weeks after treatment start. Blood samples gave median yields of approximately 130,000 T cells and 80,000 to 90,000 unique TCRs, along with a median clonality of 0.080. Durable clinical benefit meant progression-free survival longer than 6 months, and TCR features were also tested against progression-free and overall survival. An ECOG performance status of 0 or 1 was recorded for the patients, and 0 to 3 prior chemotherapy regimens had been received by the patients. In the same patients, pretreatment tumors underwent whole exome sequencing and RNA sequencing in addition to TCR sequencing. The study, an exploratory multi-omic analysis, examined somatic, immune and clinical correlates of response to PD-L1 blockade with atezolizumab in urothelial cancer. Study-level results and caveats: Patients with durable benefit showed greater expansion of tumor-associated TCR clones in peripheral blood 3 weeks after starting treatment (n ≈ 22, p = 0.022). Because the sample size was small (n ≈ 30) and many exploratory analyses were performed, the results are intended to be hypothesis-generating. Improved progression-free and overall survival was found to be associated with pretreatment peripheral blood TCR clonality below the median.

Synthetic TCR analog templates were spiked into each PCR to estimate absolute template abundance from read counts. The immunoSEQ assay used bias-controlled V and J gene primers to amplify TCRbeta CDR3 regions from genomic DNA. Sequencing of rearranged TCRbeta segments was performed at approximately 20X coverage. As for the original processing: Sequencing errors were corrected by clustering and CDR3s were annotated against IMGT to assign V, D and J genes. Downstream analyses used only productive TCRbeta rearrangements and left out out-of-frame or stop-codon sequences. Clonality was computed as one minus Shannon entropy normalized by the log of the number of unique productive sequences. Clones differing between time points or between blood and tumor were identified using Fisher's exact test with Benjamini-Hochberg correction, with an adjusted p below 0.01 applied as the threshold. This immuneACCESS table, as held by TCRdb, lists in-frame sequences with V and J called but not all clones. Of the missing ones, under half trace to an unresolved V gene in checked studies; the others have no known cause. V and J calls and clone size are given by that table; D and trimming were obtained from the DNA. The sample has around 38,000 clones on record, around 82% of them singletons. The ten largest clones take up about a sixth of the sample.

The chain is encoded by TRBV6-6 joined to TRBJ1-2, with a weak D call of TRBD1 (5 bases match). This receptor was obtained from a man aged 55-75 years with urothelial cancer. The material sequenced was PBMCs, taken around atezolizumab (anti-PD-L1) treatment. CDR3 region: CATNQGATLYGYTF. The DNA sequence is given as TGTGCCACCAACCAAGGGGCGACTCTCTATGGCTACACCTTC.